This TCR beta chain was obtained from a study of low-dose radiotherapy and immunotherapy resistance in tumors. Whole-study context: A dose of 1 Gy per fraction every two weeks went to Cohort 2, totaling 13 Gy over 26 weeks. A dose of 300 mg of oral aspirin was taken by patients daily for four cycles from cycle 1 day 1.

This clonotype has ten or more counts. Time point noted: after trial treatment. Documented treatment: LDRT plus nivolumab, ipilimumab, low-dose cyclophosphamide and aspirin (RACIN trial). The therapy administered to donors comprised nivolumab, ipilimumab, aspirin, low-dose cyclophosphamide and low-dose radiotherapy. Priming of first-strand cDNA relied on TRAV- and TRBV-specific primers (covering alpha and beta chains). TCR amplification involved 20 to 25 PCR cycles with a constant-region primer and V-primer adapter. A single record per CDR3 protein comes from TCRdb applying MiXCR to the reads. The sample has more than 70,000 distinct CDR3 sequences; 20% to 25% are singletons. The sequencing here drew on PBMCs, taken after low-dose radiotherapy plus immunotherapy. The clonotype was recovered from a female donor with ovarian cancer.

CDR3 protein: CASSPSPGQTNYGYTF. CDR3 nucleotides: TGTGCCAGCAGCCCCTCCCCGGGACAAACTAACTATGGCTACACCTTC. This chain uses TRBV7-2 with TRBJ1-2, with a possible D match to TRBD1 (6 bases). The germline CDR1 and CDR2 sequences are SGHTA and FQGNSA. The CDR3 is made up of 16 amino acids. V was cut by 5 bases and J by 0 bases, with 16 bases left in between.